The 28 T cell receptor beta chains presented below share a single source sample, sequenced in a study of T cell responses to AZD1222 COVID-19 vaccine. The assay was immunoSEQ multiplex PCR, and TCRdb's table has in-frame clones only and misses some. The sample consists of more than 50,000 clones, 87% of them appearing once. Sequences were derived from peripheral blood, sampled on day 0 of AZD1222 vaccination. The receptors stem from an adult in good health.

The J gene is TRBJ2-7, the V gene TRBV11-2; D remains unclear. Germline assignment: CDR1 SGHAT and CDR2 FQNNGV. With 1 base removed from V and 0 bases from J, the gap between germline ends came to 7 bases. CDR3 length equals 14 residues. The CDR3 region has the DNA TGTGCCAGCAGCTTAGGACATCTCTCCTACGAGCAGTACTTC. Encoded protein: CASSLGHLSYEQYF.

The gene calls are TRBV10-3 and TRBJ2-5; perhaps TRBD1 as D (6 bases). V was cut by 2 bases and J by 1 base, with 11 bases left in between. The CDR3 contains 15 residues. Germline V gene data show CDR1 as ENHRY and CDR2 as SYGVKD. Here the CDR3 reads CAISEPQGRQETQYF. Here the CDR3 DNA reads TGTGCCATCAGTGAGCCACAGGGTCGCCAAGAGACCCAGTACTTC.

This chain links TRBV6-5 with TRBJ2-7; D might be TRBD1 or TRBD2, each matching 5 bases. This CDR3 contains 15 residues. Between the trimmed V and J ends, which lost 5 bases and 5 bases, there was a span of 19 bases. The germline gives CDR1 MNHEY, CDR2 SVGAGI. The CDR3 DNA reads TGTGCCAGCAGTCCCAGCCGGGGCCGAGCCGACGAGCAGTACTTC. Encoded protein: CASSPSRGRADEQYF.

The J gene is TRBJ1-6, the V gene TRBV7-6; TRBD1 might be the D (5 bases). V was cut by 0 bases and J by 9 bases, with 15 bases left in between. The germline V gene has CDR1 SGHVS and CDR2 FNYEAQ. The CDR3 has 16 residues. CDR3 loop: CASSLAGGGISSPLHF. For the CDR3, the DNA is TGTGCCAGCAGCTTAGCCGGGGGGGGGATTAGTTCACCCCTCCACTTT.

This clone was seen just once. The chain is built from TRBV6-2 or TRBV6-3 and TRBJ1-1; 8 nucleotides align to TRBD1. The CDR3 covers 16 residues. Germline loops: CDR1 MNHEY, CDR2 SVGEGT. Trimming at V came to 6 bases and at J to 2 bases, leaving 11 bases not matched to a gene. CDR3 sequence: CASSDPGTGLNTEAFF. Written as DNA, the CDR3 is TGTGCCAGCAGCGATCCCGGGACAGGTCTAAACACTGAAGCTTTCTTT.

The chain couples TRBV4-1 to TRBJ2-7; D is uncertain. With 0 bases removed from V and 3 bases from J, the gap between germline ends came to 6 bases. Germline CDR1 and CDR2: MGHRA and YSYEKL. The CDR3 has 13 residues. The CDR3 nucleotides read TGCGCCAGCAGCCAAGAAAGATACTACGAGCAGTACTTC. Encoded protein: CASSQERYYEQYF.

The gene calls are TRBV7-8 and TRBJ1-6; D perhaps matches TRBD1 (5 bases). The V and J ends lost 5 bases and 12 bases respectively, with 20 bases between them. CDR1 and CDR2 (germline): SGHVS, FQNEAQ. This CDR3 comprises 15 residues. CDR3 nucleotide sequence: TGTGCCAGCAGCGATGGCGGAATACTTCAGGGACCCCTCCACTTT. Translating gives CASSDGGILQGPLHF.

The chain's CDR3 is CASSSGQAGSPLHF. Here the CDR3 DNA reads TGTGCCAGCAGTTCCGGACAGGCGGGTTCACCCCTCCACTTT. The rearrangement uses TRBV6-5 and TRBJ1-6, with 7 bases that match TRBD1. The CDR3 sequence is 14 residues long. With V trimmed by 4 bases and J by 9 bases, 6 bases remained unmatched. CDR1 and CDR2 (germline): MNHEY, SVGAGI.

The chain is built from TRBV4-2 and TRBJ2-1, with D unclear. Germline V gene lookup returns CDR1 LGHNA and CDR2 YNFKEQ. The CDR3 is made up of 14 amino acids. Trimming took 4 bases from V and 1 from J, leaving 8 bases between them. The DNA for the CDR3 is TGTGCCAGCAGCCGGTCCGAATCCTACAATGAGCAGTTCTTC. Amino acids: CASSRSESYNEQFF.

The table lists this clone with a count of one. The rearrangement uses TRBV5-4 and TRBJ1-2, with a tentative D call TRBD1 (5 bases). CDR1 is SGHNT, CDR2 YYREEE, per germline (reference sequence). The length of the CDR3 is 15 residues. V was pared by 2 bases and J by 0 bases, with 11 bases between. As DNA, the CDR3 is TGTGCCAGCAGCTTCTGGACATTATCTAACTATGGCTACACCTTC. Amino acids: CASSFWTLSNYGYTF.

This clone was seen only a few times. This chain links TRBV2 with TRBJ2-7; a possible D gene is TRBD2 (5 bases). V dropped 6 bases and J dropped 2 bases, with 11 bases sitting between them. The CDR3 contains 13 residues. The germline gives CDR1 SNHLY, CDR2 FYNNEI. CDR3 sequence reads: CASRREPPYEQYF. In nucleotides, the CDR3 is TGTGCCAGCAGGAGGGAGCCTCCCTACGAGCAGTACTTC.

The V call is TRBV7-9, the J call TRBJ1-3; a possible D gene is TRBD1 (5 bases). This CDR3 has 15 residues. The V and J ends lost 2 bases and 0 bases respectively, with 8 bases between them. Germline V lookup: CDR1 SEHNR, CDR2 FQNEAQ (reference sequence). DNA of the CDR3: TGTGCCAGCAGCTTACGGGGGAGCTCTGGAAACACCATATATTTT. Its translation is CASSLRGSSGNTIYF.

This clone came up once. This chain uses TRBV18 with TRBJ1-1; the match to TRBD1 covers 8 bases. V was clipped by 3 bases and J by 7 bases; unmatched bases: 1. Germline V gene lookup returns CDR1 KGHSH and CDR2 LQKENI. The CDR3 has 12 amino acids. The CDR3 coding sequence is TGTGCCAGCTCACCGACAGGGGTTGAAGCTTTCTTT. It yields the protein CASSPTGVEAFF.

CDR3: CASSGKLAGYDNEQFF. As DNA, the CDR3 is TGTGCCAGCAGCGGAAAACTAGCGGGGTATGACAATGAGCAGTTCTTC. The chain is built from TRBV5-4 and TRBJ2-1; 10 nucleotides agree with TRBD2. The J segment lost 5 bases and the V segment lost 4 bases, leaving 9 bases of the junction unmatched. The CDR3 is 16 amino acids. Germline lookup yields CDR1 SGHNT and CDR2 YYREEE (reference sequence).

The rearrangement links TRBV6-4 to TRBJ2-7, with 8 bases lining up with TRBD1. The CDR3 is 14 amino acids. In germline, CDR1 is MRHNA, CDR2 SNTAGT. J lost 2 bases, V lost 7 bases, and 7 bases had no gene match. As DNA, the CDR3 is TGTGCCAGCACTCACAGGACAGGGACCTACGAGCAGTACTTC. This gives the protein CASTHRTGTYEQYF.

The chain is built from TRBV6-2 or TRBV6-3 and TRBJ2-5; 13 positions match TRBD2. The CDR3 covers 16 residues. CDR1 and CDR2 (germline): MNHEY, SVGEGT. V gave up 5 bases and J gave up 1 base; unmatched junction bases: 4. The CDR3 region has the DNA TGTGCCAGCAGTATGACTAGCGGGGGGCTCCAAGAGACCCAGTACTTC. Translated: CASSMTSGGLQETQYF.

V gene TRBV19 combines with J gene TRBJ2-5; D ambiguous. V was shortened by 4 bases and J by 0 bases, with 6 bases between the two germline ends. Germline V gene data show CDR1 as LNHDA and CDR2 as SQIVND (reference sequence). This CDR3 is built from 13 residues. The CDR3 DNA sequence: TGTGCCAGTAGTAAGGTGTACCAAGAGACCCAGTACTTC. Amino acids: CASSKVYQETQYF.

The chain employs TRBV28 and TRBJ1-2; 9 bases line up with TRBD1. This CDR3 is built from 14 residues. J was trimmed by 5 bases and V by 6 bases; bases with no gene match: 7. The germline gives CDR1 MDHEN, CDR2 SYDVKM. The CDR3 DNA reads TGTGCCAGCAGCTCCGGGACAGGGCTTTATGGCTACACCTTC. Translation gives CASSSGTGLYGYTF.

The gene calls are TRBV19 and TRBJ2-2, with a tentative D call TRBD2 (6 bases). The CDR3 runs 16 residues. The germline V and J ends were trimmed by 9 bases and 5 bases, with 22 bases remaining between them. In germline, CDR1 is LNHDA, CDR2 SQIVND (reference sequence). DNA of the CDR3: TGTGCCAGCAGACTTCTTGGGGGGAGAGGGACCGGGGAGCTGTTTTTT. It translates to CASRLLGGRGTGELFF.

V is TRBV9 and J is TRBJ2-2; D assignment may be TRBD1 or TRBD2 (5 bases each). Between the trimmed V and J ends, which lost 4 bases and 4 bases, there was a span of 8 bases. Germline V gene data show CDR1 as SGDLS and CDR2 as YYNGEE. The CDR3 has 13 residues. The CDR3 here is CASSRGVTGELFF. CDR3 DNA sequence: TGTGCCAGCAGCCGAGGGGTCACCGGGGAGCTGTTTTTT. Combining the CDR3 with reference TRBV9 and TRBJ2-2 gives the whole variable domain DSGVTQTPKHLITATGQRVTLRCSPRSGDLSVYWYQQSLDQGLQFLIQYYNGEERAKGNILERFSAQQFPDLHSELNLSSLELGDSALYFCASSRGVTGELFFGEGSRLTVL.

This clone was recorded once. This chain connects TRBV5-1 to TRBJ1-3; TRBD1 matches at 9 bases. With V trimmed by 3 bases and J by 8 bases, 9 bases remained unmatched. Germline V CDR1 and CDR2: SGHRS, YFSETQ. There are 15 residues in the CDR3. The CDR3 DNA reads TGCGCCAGCAGCTCCGGGACAGGGTTATTTGACACCATATATTTT. Protein product: CASSSGTGLFDTIYF.

V is TRBV7-2 and J is TRBJ1-6; D call uncertain. This CDR3 has 15 amino acids. The V gene lost 0 bases and the J gene lost 9 bases, with 12 bases spanning the gap. Germline V gene lookup returns CDR1 SGHTA and CDR2 FQGNSA. CDR3 in amino acids: CASSLALGAVSPLHF. The CDR3 bases are TGTGCCAGCAGCTTAGCGCTAGGTGCCGTTTCACCCCTCCACTTT.

This chain joins TRBV5-4 and TRBJ2-2; 7 bases fit TRBD2. After removal of 4 bases from V and 4 bases from J, the junction contained 4 bases not matched to a gene. Germline V gene sequence: CDR1 SGHNT, CDR2 YYREEE (reference sequence). The CDR3 spans 14 residues. CDR3 DNA sequence: TGTGCCAGCAGCCCCGCGGGAGTCACCGGGGAGCTGTTTTTT. This codes for CASSPAGVTGELFF. The variable domain in full, completed from reference TRBV5-4 and TRBJ2-2, reads ETGVTQSPTHLIKTRGQQVTLRCSSQSGHNTVSWYQQALGQGPQFIFQYYREEENGRGNFPPRFSGLQFPNYSSELNVNALELDDSALYLCASSPAGVTGELFFGEGSRLTVL.

The genes are TRBV6-5 and TRBJ1-1; 7 nucleotides match TRBD1. CDR3 length: 14 residues. V trimming: 0 bases; J trimming: 6 bases; junction bases outside the gene matches: 4. CDR1 is MNHEY, CDR2 SVGAGI, per germline. CDR3 DNA: TGTGCCAGCAGTTACTCGACAGGGAGGGCTGAAGCTTTCTTT. Translating gives CASSYSTGRAEAFF.

This clone has a single count. The rearrangement joins TRBV10-3 to TRBJ1-4; D gene unclear. The CDR3 loop spans 14 amino acids. Germline loops: CDR1 ENHRY, CDR2 SYGVKD. The ends were cut back, 6 bases at V and 3 bases at J, with 11 bases in the middle. Written as DNA, the CDR3 is TGTGCCATCAGGGACGGCGGCTCTAATGAAAAACTGTTTTTT. It is translated as CAIRDGGSNEKLFF.

This chain connects TRBV6-5 to TRBJ2-7, with D maybe TRBD1 (5 bases). Germline V lookup: CDR1 MNHEY, CDR2 SVGAGI. This CDR3 comprises 13 residues. V was clipped by 2 bases and J by 5 bases, with 10 bases between them. The CDR3 sequence: CASSYTDTNEQYF. The CDR3 bases are TGTGCCAGCAGTTACACGGACACCAACGAGCAGTACTTC.

The chain employs TRBV12-3 or TRBV12-4 and TRBJ1-2, with D unclear. V lost 5 bases, J lost 2 bases, and 6 bases lay in between. The CDR3 extends over 12 amino acids. The DNA for the CDR3 is TGTGCCAGCAGTCTAGTGAACTATGGCTACACCTTC. It encodes CASSLVNYGYTF.

The chain combines TRBV2 with TRBJ2-3, with a weak D call TRBD1 (6 bases). The length of the CDR3 is 15 residues. V lost 9 bases, J lost 0 bases, and 16 bases lay in between. Per germline, CDR1 SNHLY and CDR2 FYNNEI. The CDR3 spells CARETGLPSTDTQYF. CDR3 bases: TGTGCCAGGGAGACAGGACTCCCTAGCACAGATACGCAGTATTTT.